Here is one T cell receptor (beta chain) with its context. The data were obtained in a study of blood T cell repertoires in COVID-19. Study-wide background: Samples came from the United States, Italy and Spain, spanning acute and convalescent COVID-19.

Original handling: Amplifying reference gene primers gave estimates of nucleated cell counts. Assay used: immunoSEQ multiplex PCR; TCRdb lists only in-frame clones, some missing. From that table come the V and J calls and clone size; the DNA was used to work out D and trimming. The data contain fewer than 70,000 clones, roughly 85% of them seen just once; the ten biggest clones take up around 23%. The origin of this receptor is a man aged 50-59 years with acute or convalescent COVID-19. What was sequenced was peripheral blood.

In nucleotides, the CDR3 is TGCGCCAGCGCCCTATCCCCCTATAATTCACCCCTCCACTTT. Translation gives CASALSPYNSPLHF. This rearrangement joins TRBV4-1 to TRBJ1-6; D remains unclear. This CDR3 is 14 amino acids long. The germline V gene encodes CDR1 MGHRA and CDR2 YSYEKL. Trimming took 8 bases from V and 2 from J, leaving 10 bases between them.